What follows are 12 T cell receptor beta chains derived from one specimen sequenced in a study of T cell responses to AZD1222 COVID-19 vaccine. Some clones are missing from TCRdb's copy, which holds only in-frame ones; the method was immunoSEQ multiplex PCR. The sample records about 170,000 clones, roughly nine tenths being singletons. The sample was peripheral blood, taken on day 0 of AZD1222 vaccination. Receptor source: an adult in good health.

The rearrangement uses TRBV6-2 or TRBV6-3 and TRBJ2-2, with TRBD1 as a possible D gene (6 bases). CDR3 length: 15 amino acids. Trimming removed 2 bases at V and 6 bases at J, with 13 bases between. Germline V lookup: CDR1 MNHEY, CDR2 SVGEGT. The CDR3 coding sequence is TGTGCCAGCAGTTACCGCAGGGGCAGGGCCGGGGAGCTGTTTTTT. It specifies CASSYRRGRAGELFF.

The rearrangement links TRBV5-6 to TRBJ2-4; TRBD1 agrees at 9 bases. The CDR3 contains 17 residues. Germline lookup yields CDR1 SGHDT and CDR2 YYEEEE. Trimming cost V 4 bases and J 3 bases; bases outside gene matches: 11. CDR3 loop: CASSRSRGQGYKNIQYF. The CDR3 region has the DNA TGTGCCAGCAGCCGTTCGCGAGGACAGGGGTACAAAAACATTCAGTACTTC.

This clone was detected once. The rearrangement joins TRBV12-3 or TRBV12-4 to TRBJ2-7; TRBD2 matches 11 bases. This CDR3 has 13 amino acids. V dropped 3 bases and J dropped 12; count of bases not matched to a gene: 7. In DNA, the CDR3 is TGTGCCAGCAGTTTGCTAGCGGGGGGTAGAGTGTACTTC. Translation: CASSLLAGGRVYF.

The rearrangement uses TRBV18 and TRBJ2-7; D is possibly TRBD2 (5 bases). Trimming pared 8 bases from V and 3 bases from J, leaving 14 bases between. Germline CDR1 is KGHSH and CDR2 is LQKENI. CDR3 size: 13 residues. CDR3 amino acids: CASAKAGDYEQYF. The CDR3 nucleotides are TGTGCCAGCGCCAAGGCCGGGGACTACGAGCAGTACTTC.

The V gene is TRBV7-8, the J gene TRBJ2-5, with unresolved D. Trimming stripped 5 bases from V and 2 bases from J, with 9 bases between. Germline loops: CDR1 SGHVS, CDR2 FQNEAQ. CDR3 size: 13 residues. The CDR3 is CASSEQTQETQYF. The CDR3 DNA is TGTGCCAGCAGCGAACAGACTCAAGAGACCCAGTACTTC.

This clone was seen repeatedly, ten times or more. The chain employs TRBV7-2 and TRBJ2-1; 10 bases match TRBD2. V shed 4 bases and J 4 bases; nucleotides not matched to a gene: 4. Germline V gene data show CDR1 as SGHTA and CDR2 as FQGNSA. CDR3 size: 15 residues. CDR3 sequence: CASSSTSGQYNEQFF. In DNA, the CDR3 is TGTGCCAGCAGCTCGACTAGCGGGCAATACAATGAGCAGTTCTTC.

The J gene is TRBJ1-5, the V gene TRBV18; unclear D gene. Trimming removed 3 bases at V and 3 bases at J, with 6 bases between. The CDR3 contains 13 residues. CDR1 and CDR2 (germline): KGHSH, LQKENI. The CDR3 DNA reads as TGTGCCAGCTCACCCGCGTTCAATCAGCCCCAGCATTTT. As protein: CASSPAFNQPQHF.

This chain connects TRBV30 to TRBJ1-1, with TRBD1 identical over 8 bases. The germline V gene encodes CDR1 GTSNPN and CDR2 SVGIG (reference sequence). With 4 bases clipped from V and 5 bases from J, the junction kept 15 bases outside the gene matches. This CDR3 is 16 amino acids long. CDR3 sequence (DNA): TGTGCCTGGACCATCGCTGCGACAGGGGTGGGGACTGAAGCTTTCTTT. It is translated as CAWTIAATGVGTEAFF.

This chain links TRBV27 with TRBJ2-7, with TRBD2 matching over 8 bases. The CDR3 has 16 residues. Germline CDR1 MNHEY, CDR2 SMNVEV (reference sequence). V was clipped by 3 bases and J by 2 bases; unmatched bases: 9. The CDR3 reads CASSLWAGGGPYEQYF. The CDR3 DNA reads as TGTGCCAGCAGTTTGTGGGCGGGGGGCGGACCCTACGAGCAGTACTTC.

This chain links TRBV29-1 with TRBJ2-5; the D call may be TRBD1 or TRBD2 (5 bases each). Trimming removed 1 base from V and 4 bases from J, with 7 bases in between. Germline V lookup: CDR1 SQVTM, CDR2 ANQGSEA. The CDR3 sequence is 12 residues long. CDR3 loop: CSVEGGRETQYF. For the CDR3, the DNA is TGCAGCGTTGAAGGGGGGAGAGAGACCCAGTACTTC.

The gene calls are TRBV3-1 (or the pseudogene TRBV3-2) and TRBJ2-1; weak D call: TRBD2 (6 bases). Germline loops: CDR1 LGHDT, CDR2 YNNKEL (reference sequence). Trimming took 1 base from V and 4 from J, leaving 8 bases between them. The CDR3 has 14 residues. The CDR3 sequence is CASSQVRGYNEQFF. CDR3 coding DNA: TGTGCCAGCAGCCAAGTACGGGGGTACAATGAGCAGTTCTTC.

The CDR3 loop reads CASSWIRGETQYF. As DNA, the CDR3 is TGCGCCAGCAGCTGGATTCGGGGGGAGACCCAGTACTTC. This rearrangement joins TRBV4-1 to TRBJ2-5; perhaps TRBD2 as D (6 bases). The CDR3 runs 13 residues. Looked up from germline, CDR1 is MGHRA and CDR2 is YSYEKL. With 5 bases removed from V and 5 bases from J, the gap between germline ends came to 12 bases.